Below, 21 T cell receptor beta chains from the same sample are listed, as sequenced in a study of blood T cells in healthy people across ages. With a J-beta primer mix and a sample-barcoded 5' primer, a second PCR ran about 6 to 11 cycles. TCRdb fed the 5' RACE reads into MiXCR, producing one record per CDR3 protein. The sample includes approximately 2,000,000 distinct CDR3 sequences, about two fifths of them seen just once. Sample: blood. The receptor set was obtained from a human donor in good health.

This clonotype was observed a single time. At one end the junction does not follow the germline gene, possibly because of a read error. The chain combines TRBV5-1 with TRBJ2-1; D possibly corresponds to TRBD1 (5 bases). CDR3 length equals 17 residues. Germline V gene sequence: CDR1 SGHRS, CDR2 YFSETQ. The CDR3 loop reads CASGLGQSLSSYNEQFF. In DNA, the CDR3 is TGCGCCAGCGGCTTAGGACAATCGCTGAGCTCCTACAATGAGCAGTTCTTC.

The CDR3 loop reads CASSVLGHNPYQETQYF. The CDR3 coding sequence is TGTGCCAGCAGCGTATTAGGACATAATCCGTACCAAGAGACCCAGTACTTC. The chain links TRBV9 to TRBJ2-5, with D perhaps matching TRBD1 (5 bases). Germline V gene data show CDR1 as SGDLS and CDR2 as YYNGEE. Trimming left V 1 base short and J 0 bases short, with 16 bases between. The CDR3 length is 17 residues.

The gene calls are TRBV4-1 and TRBJ2-1; maybe TRBD2 (6 bases). Germline assignment: CDR1 MGHRA and CDR2 YSYEKL. This CDR3 comprises 15 residues. The V end lost 1 base, the J end lost 4 bases, and 11 bases lay between the germline ends. The CDR3 here is CASSQARLDYNEQFF. In nucleotides, the CDR3 is TGCGCCAGCAGCCAAGCGCGACTAGATTACAATGAGCAGTTCTTC.

This clonotype was recorded a few times. The chain is built from TRBV6-2 or TRBV6-3 and TRBJ1-2; TRBD1 matches at 7 bases. This CDR3 contains 15 residues. CDR1 is MNHEY and CDR2 is SVGEGT in the germline V gene. The trim removed 5 bases at V and 5 bases at J, leaving 11 bases unmatched. CDR3 residues: CASSHGTALIYGYTF. CDR3 bases: TGTGCCAGCAGTCACGGGACAGCACTTATTTATGGCTACACCTTC.

The table lists this clonotype with a few counts. The chain uses TRBV7-2 and TRBJ2-5, with a tentative D call TRBD1 (6 bases). V gave up 1 base and J gave up 3 bases, with 9 bases separating them. CDR1 and CDR2 from the germline V gene are SGHTA and FQGNSA. The CDR3 covers 14 residues. The CDR3 nucleotides read TGTGCCAGCAGCTTAGAAGCAGGGGAAGAGACCCAGTACTTC. It specifies CASSLEAGEETQYF.

This clonotype was picked up one time. Relative to the germline gene, one junction end is altered; a read error may explain this. The J gene is TRBJ2-4, the V gene TRBV24-1; TRBD1 matches 9 bases. The J call may be in error: the DNA end matches TRBJ2-7 better. This CDR3 has 15 amino acids. Germline V CDR1 and CDR2: KGHDR, SFDVKD. The DNA for the CDR3 is TGTGCCACCGGTGATGGTGGGACAGGGAGGTACGAGCAGTACTTC. Protein sequence: CATGDGGTGRYEQYF.

This clonotype appeared a few times. As DNA, the CDR3 is TGTGCCAGCAGCCCTACTCAGGGGGACCACGAGCAGTACTTC. It is translated as CASSPTQGDHEQYF. The chain recombines TRBV6-2 or TRBV6-3 with TRBJ2-4; the match to TRBD1 covers 7 bases. The DNA end is a closer match to TRBJ2-7, so the J assignment may be wrong. The germline V gene has CDR1 MNHEY and CDR2 SVGEGT. The CDR3 contains 14 residues.

This chain uses TRBV20-1 with TRBJ2-7, with D perhaps matching TRBD2 (6 bases). The V end lost 5 bases, the J end lost 2 bases, and 13 bases lay between the germline ends. The CDR3 has 13 amino acids. The V gene's germline CDR1 is DFQATT and CDR2 SNEGSKA (reference sequence). The CDR3 spells CSALGTSPYEQYF. In DNA form, the CDR3 reads TGCAGTGCTCTAGGGACTTCGCCCTACGAGCAGTACTTC.

The table lists this clonotype with a few counts. The J gene is TRBJ2-7, the V gene TRBV7-9, with D perhaps matching TRBD2 (5 bases). The CDR3 is 15 residues long. Germline V gene sequence: CDR1 SEHNR, CDR2 FQNEAQ (reference sequence). V was clipped by 0 bases and J by 7 bases, with 16 bases between them. Written as DNA, the CDR3 is TGTGCCAGCAGCTTAGCATCGGGGAACGTGGGGGAGCAGTACTTC. It is translated as CASSLASGNVGEQYF. The full variable domain, in which reference TRBV7-9 and TRBJ2-7 provide the parts outside the CDR3, is DTGVSQNPRHKITKRGQNVTFRCDPISEHNRLYWYRQTLGQGPEFLTYFQNEAQLEKSRLLSDRFSAERPKGSFSTLEIQRTEQGDSAMYLCASSLASGNVGEQYFGPGTRLTVT.

The chain combines TRBV20-1 with TRBJ1-5; TRBD1 aligns across 9 bases. This CDR3 region has 17 residues. Germline V lookup: CDR1 DFQATT, CDR2 SNEGSKA (reference sequence). Trimming took 4 bases from V and 4 from J; bases not matched to a gene: 14. The CDR3 DNA follows: TGCAGTGCTATCCGGGACAGGGACTACCTGGGGAATCAGCCCCAGCATTTT. Protein product: CSAIRDRDYLGNQPQHF.

The chain links TRBV7-2 to TRBJ2-5; D is undetermined. The CDR3 has 12 residues. Germline V gives CDR1 SGHTA, CDR2 FQGNSA. The V gene lost 2 bases and the J gene lost 5 bases, with 6 bases spanning the gap. This CDR3 is CASSLLLETQYF. As DNA, the CDR3 is TGTGCCAGCAGCTTACTCCTTGAGACCCAGTACTTC.

The chain has TRBV18 and TRBJ2-3; D is ambiguous. Looked up from germline, CDR1 is KGHSH and CDR2 is LQKENI. V lost 3 bases and J 2 bases, leaving 15 bases between the germline ends. The CDR3 loop spans 16 amino acids. The CDR3 reads CASSPPQPSATDTQYF. Here the CDR3 DNA reads TGTGCCAGCTCACCTCCACAGCCCTCGGCCACAGATACGCAGTATTTT.

This chain connects TRBV11-3 to TRBJ2-3, with 8 bases fitting TRBD2. With 3 bases clipped from V and 6 bases from J, the junction kept 11 bases outside the gene matches. The CDR3 is made up of 16 amino acids. Germline CDR1 SGHNT, CDR2 YENEEA. The CDR3: CASSFGGGMIADTQYF. The CDR3 DNA reads TGTGCCAGCAGCTTTGGCGGGGGGATGATAGCGGATACGCAGTATTTT. Drawing the rest from reference TRBV11-3 and TRBJ2-3, the complete variable domain is EAGVVQSPRYKIIEKKQPVAFWCNPISGHNTLYWYLQNLGQGPELLIRYENEEAVDDSQLPKDRFSAERLKGVDSTLKIQPAELGDSAVYLCASSFGGGMIADTQYFGPGTRLTVL.

This clonotype was seen ten or more times. V and J are TRBV6-6 and TRBJ1-2; possible D gene TRBD1, 5 bases. The germline V and J ends were trimmed by 5 bases and 5 bases, with 6 bases remaining between them. There are 11 residues in the CDR3. In germline, CDR1 is MNHNY, CDR2 SVGAGI (reference sequence). This CDR3 is CASSPGYGYTF. CDR3 DNA: TGTGCCAGCAGTCCAGGGTATGGCTACACCTTC.

The chain links TRBV7-2 to TRBJ1-1; D gene unclear. V was trimmed by 4 bases and J by 7 bases, leaving 16 bases between them. This CDR3 is 14 amino acids long. Germline loops: CDR1 SGHTA, CDR2 FQGNSA. In DNA, the CDR3 is TGTGCCAGCAGCTCCTATGCTGGCGGCGGTGAAGCTTTCTTT. Translation: CASSSYAGGGEAFF.

On this clonotype: A read error may explain this, as a much larger clone is one base away. The chain joins TRBV20-1 to TRBJ2-6, with D hard to call. Germline lookup yields CDR1 DFQATT and CDR2 SNEGSKA (reference sequence). V was clipped by 2 bases and J by 0 bases, with 8 bases between them. This CDR3 is 15 amino acids long. CDR3: CSARRADSGANVLTF. CDR3 sequence (DNA): TGCAGTGCTAGAAGAGCAGACTCTGGGGCCAACGTCCTGACTTTC.

V and J are TRBV7-2 and TRBJ2-1; the D gene is possibly TRBD1 (5 bases). Trimming removed 1 base from V and 9 bases from J, with 10 bases in between. Germline loops: CDR1 SGHTA, CDR2 FQGNSA. The CDR3 length is 13 residues. CDR3 in DNA: TGTGCCAGCAGCTTAGGTTACAGGCGTGAGCAGTTCTTC. Its protein product is CASSLGYRREQFF.

This clonotype was seen a few times. The gene calls are TRBV7-2 and TRBJ2-3; no clear D gene. Germline V gene sequence: CDR1 SGHTA, CDR2 FQGNSA. This CDR3 has 14 amino acids. Trimming took 1 base from V and 14 from J, leaving 19 bases between them. The CDR3 loop is CASSLVFVGTDPYF. CDR3 coding DNA: TGTGCCAGCAGCTTAGTATTTGTGGGCACTGATCCGTATTTT.

This clonotype was counted ten times or more. The chain combines TRBV5-1 with TRBJ1-1; 11 nucleotides agree with TRBD1. The ends lost 4 bases at V and 4 bases at J; junction bases unmatched: 6. The CDR3 consists of 15 residues. Germline values: CDR1 SGHRS, CDR2 YFSETQ. The CDR3: CASSASGTGGTEAFF. Written as DNA, the CDR3 is TGCGCCAGCAGCGCGTCCGGGACAGGGGGCACTGAAGCTTTCTTT.

The V call is TRBV5-6, the J call TRBJ2-3; D is unresolved. The germline CDR1 and CDR2 sequences are SGHDT and YYEEEE. The CDR3 runs to 13 residues. Trimming took off 0 bases at V and 7 bases at J, with 9 bases between the two ends. CDR3 nucleotide sequence: TGTGCCAGCAGCTTGGTAGGGCCTTATACGCAGTATTTT. This encodes CASSLVGPYTQYF.

This clonotype was counted ten times or more. At one end, the junction sequence differs from germline, possibly due to a read error. The rearrangement uses TRBV5-1 and TRBJ2-1, with D tentatively TRBD2 (7 bases). Germline V gene sequence: CDR1 SGHRS, CDR2 YFSETQ. The CDR3 covers 15 residues. The CDR3 here is CASSLEGGAYNEQFF. Here the CDR3 DNA reads TGTGCCAGCAGCTTAGAGGGGGGGGCCTACAATGAGCAGTTCTTC.